This TCR beta chain was captured in a study of blood T cell repertoires in COVID-19. Libraries were prepared by immunoSEQ multiplex PCR; TCRdb keeps only in-frame clonotypes and omits some of them. The data show some 150,000 clones, around 80% seen once. The CDR3 contains 15 residues. The J segment lost 9 bases and the V segment lost 2 bases, leaving 12 bases of the junction unmatched. CDR1 is GTSNPN, CDR2 SVGIG, per germline (reference sequence). Seattle-derived patients entered the study during active infection and were followed longitudinally. This clone appeared a single time. The sample was peripheral blood. The sequence was collected from a woman in her sixties or seventies with COVID-19, enrolled during active disease. J is TRBJ1-5 and V is TRBV30, with 8 bases aligning to TRBD1. The CDR3: CAWSSRTGILPPQHF. CDR3 in DNA: TGTGCCTGGAGTTCCAGGACAGGGATTTTACCGCCCCAGCATTTT.